A single sample gave rise to the 32 T cell receptor beta chains below, sequenced in a study of early T cells in non-severe SARS-CoV-2 infection. TCRdb reanalysed the 5' RACE reads using MiXCR and keeps one entry per CDR3 protein. The sample consists of 55,000 to 70,000 distinct CDR3 sequences, 5.6% of them appearing once. The specimen sequenced was whole blood. Receptors originate from an adult who was a healthcare worker with PCR-confirmed SARS-CoV-2 infection or an uninfected control (not recorded which).

This clonotype appeared many times. V gene TRBV10-3 combines with J gene TRBJ2-7; 7 bases are a match to TRBD1. The germline V gene has CDR1 ENHRY and CDR2 SYGVKD. Trimming cost V 10 bases and J 2 bases; bases outside gene matches: 2. The CDR3 is 11 amino acids. CDR3 residues: CATQGAYEQYF. DNA for the CDR3: TGTGCCACCCAGGGGGCCTACGAGCAGTACTTC.

The chain employs TRBV12-3 or TRBV12-4 and TRBJ2-7; TRBD1 aligns across 10 bases. V lost 1 base and J lost 8; bases outside the gene matches: 5. This CDR3 has 14 amino acids. This CDR3 reads CASSLGTGGSKQYF. CDR3 bases: TGTGCCAGCAGTTTAGGGACAGGGGGGAGTAAGCAGTACTTC.

This clonotype has only a few counts. J is TRBJ2-3 and V is TRBV6-6, with D perhaps matching TRBD2 (6 bases). V was trimmed by 2 bases and J by 2 bases, leaving 17 bases between them. The CDR3 consists of 17 residues. CDR1 is MNHNY and CDR2 is SVGAGI in the germline V gene (reference sequence). The CDR3 reads CASSYPSWGVVTDTQYF. DNA for the CDR3: TGTGCCAGCAGTTACCCTAGCTGGGGGGTCGTCACAGATACGCAGTATTTT.

This clonotype was recorded many times. The junction departs from the called germline gene at one end, perhaps through a read error. J is TRBJ2-5 and V is TRBV5-1; D is undetermined. Germline CDR1 reads SGHRS; CDR2 reads YFSETQ. The CDR3 loop spans 15 amino acids. The CDR3: CASSLEAREQGTQYF. CDR3 bases: TGCGCCAGCAGCTTGGAGGCCCGTGAACAAGGGACCCAGTACTTC.

This clonotype was counted many times. This chain joins TRBV25-1 and TRBJ2-1, with 10 bases that match TRBD2. CDR3 length: 14 amino acids. V gave up 4 bases and J gave up 6 bases; unmatched junction bases: 3. The germline V gene encodes CDR1 MGHDK and CDR2 SYGVNS. CDR3 sequence: CASSAGLAINEQFF. The CDR3 DNA reads TGTGCCAGCAGTGCGGGACTAGCGATCAATGAGCAGTTCTTC.

This clonotype has at least ten counts. The CDR3, as DNA: TGTGCCAGTCGGCCAGCAAACACTGAAGCTTTCTTT. Protein product: CASRPANTEAFF. This chain uses TRBV2 with TRBJ1-1; D ambiguous. This CDR3 has 12 amino acids. The V gene's germline CDR1 is SNHLY and CDR2 FYNNEI. V was trimmed by 9 bases and J by 2 bases, leaving 10 bases between them.

This clonotype was seen many times. This sequence joins TRBV7-9 and TRBJ2-7; TRBD2 agrees at 12 bases. CDR1 and CDR2 from the germline V gene are SEHNR and FQNEAQ (reference sequence). V gave up 4 bases and J gave up 2 bases; unmatched junction bases: 3. The CDR3 totals 15 residues. CDR3 sequence reads: CASSWGTSGPYEQYF. Here the CDR3 DNA reads TGTGCCAGCAGCTGGGGGACTAGCGGGCCCTACGAGCAGTACTTC.

This clonotype has just a few counts. The J gene is TRBJ1-6, the V gene TRBV6-2 or TRBV6-3; D perhaps matches TRBD1 (6 bases). There are 13 residues in the CDR3. The V and J ends lost 4 bases and 11 bases respectively, with 12 bases between them. CDR1 is MNHEY, CDR2 SVGEGT, per germline. CDR3 protein: CASSSTGLPPLHF. As DNA, the CDR3 is TGTGCCAGCAGTTCCACAGGGCTGCCACCCCTCCACTTT.

Many counts were recorded for this clonotype. V usage is TRBV20-1 and J usage is TRBJ1-3, with 8 bases lining up with TRBD1. V was clipped by 4 bases and J by 4 bases; unmatched bases: 6. This CDR3 spans 14 amino acids. Per the germline V gene, CDR1 is DFQATT and CDR2 is SNEGSKA (reference sequence). CDR3 DNA sequence: TGCAGTGCTAAACAGGGGGAGATAGGAAACACCATATATTTT. Its translation is CSAKQGEIGNTIYF.

This clonotype showed up just a few times. This chain uses TRBV2 with TRBJ1-4, with a tentative D call TRBD1 (5 bases). The V and J ends lost 7 bases and 0 bases respectively, with 21 bases between them. Germline assignment: CDR1 SNHLY and CDR2 FYNNEI. This CDR3 contains 18 residues. The CDR3 reads CASKVGETLLATNEKLFF. The CDR3 coding sequence is TGTGCCAGCAAAGTAGGGGAGACCTTATTAGCAACTAATGAAAAACTGTTTTTT.

This clonotype was counted many times. This chain joins TRBV29-1 and TRBJ1-1, with 7 bases aligning to TRBD1. Germline CDR1 is SQVTM and CDR2 is ANQGSEA. CDR3 size: 13 residues. V lost 7 bases to trimming and J lost 0 bases; unmatched junction nucleotides: 5. The CDR3 is CSGGTALNTEAFF. CDR3 nucleotide sequence: TGCAGCGGTGGGACAGCCCTGAACACTGAAGCTTTCTTT.

This clonotype has only a few counts. DNA of the CDR3: TGCAGCGTGGCCCTGGAAGGGGGGCGGCGAAACACCATATATTTT. Protein sequence: CSVALEGGRRNTIYF. V gene TRBV29-1 combines with J gene TRBJ1-3; D possibly corresponds to TRBD1 (6 bases). This CDR3 has 15 amino acids. Germline V gene lookup returns CDR1 SQVTM and CDR2 ANQGSEA. Trimming took 6 bases from V and 5 from J, leaving 20 bases between them.

V is TRBV10-3 and J is TRBJ2-7; tentative D call: TRBD2 (6 bases). V was trimmed by 6 bases and J by 0 bases, leaving 12 bases between them. The CDR3 loop spans 14 amino acids. Germline CDR1 ENHRY, CDR2 SYGVKD. CDR3 bases: TGTGCCATCAGGGAGGGACTCCTCTCCTACGAGCAGTACTTC. Its protein is CAIREGLLSYEQYF.

This clonotype was counted at least ten times. V gene TRBV7-9 combines with J gene TRBJ2-5, with TRBD2 matching 8 bases. Per germline, CDR1 SEHNR and CDR2 FQNEAQ (reference sequence). The J segment lost 0 bases and the V segment lost 2 bases, leaving 5 bases of the junction unmatched. CDR3 length: 16 residues. For the CDR3, the DNA is TGTGCCAGCAGCTTAAAGAAGCGGGGGTACCAAGAGACCCAGTACTTC. Amino acid sequence: CASSLKKRGYQETQYF.

This clonotype was recorded at least ten times. The chain recombines TRBV10-3 with TRBJ2-3, with TRBD2 matching over 13 bases. The CDR3 is 19 residues long. The germline V gene has CDR1 ENHRY and CDR2 SYGVKD. V dropped 2 bases and J dropped 1; count of bases not matched to a gene: 9. CDR3 DNA sequence: TGTGCCATCAGTGAGCTCCGCGGGACTAGCGGGGATCGCACAGATACGCAGTATTTT. Translating it yields CAISELRGTSGDRTDTQYF.

Worth noting for this clonotype: This may be a read error, as it is one base from a much larger clone. The gene calls are TRBV6-1 and TRBJ1-2, with D maybe TRBD1 (5 bases). The V end lost 10 bases, the J end lost 8 bases, and 26 bases lay between the germline ends. The CDR3 extends over 15 amino acids. Germline-derived CDR1 and CDR2 are MNHNS and SASEGT. CDR3 sequence reads: CATKTTSWDYDGYTF. For the CDR3, the DNA is TGTGCCACCAAGACAACTTCATGGGACTACGACGGCTACACCTTC.

With regard to this clonotype: This sequence may be a read error, since a much larger clone differs from it by one base. The CDR3 protein is CASGFLETQYF. CDR3 nucleotide sequence: TGCGCCAGCGGATTCCTGGAGACCCAGTACTTC. The chain combines TRBV5-1 with TRBJ2-5; D not certain. This CDR3 spans 11 amino acids. Germline CDR1 reads SGHRS; CDR2 reads YFSETQ. V shed 7 bases and J shed 5 bases, with 9 bases lying between them.

In this sample, this clonotype turned up many times. The V and J genes are TRBV13 and TRBJ2-1; the D is unclear. This CDR3 has 14 amino acids. V lost 0 bases and J 7 bases, leaving 10 bases between the germline ends. The V gene's germline CDR1 is PRHDT and CDR2 FYEKMQ (reference sequence). This CDR3 is CASSLGRSSNEQFF. The CDR3 bases are TGTGCCAGCAGCTTAGGCCGGTCGTCTAATGAGCAGTTCTTC.

This clonotype showed up many times. The chain has TRBV7-2 and TRBJ2-1, with unresolved D. The CDR3 has 13 amino acids. The germline CDR1 and CDR2 sequences are SGHTA and FQGNSA. The V end was cut by 7 bases, the J end by 6 bases, with 13 bases between. This chain's CDR3 is CASTPTGPNEQFF. The CDR3 nucleotides read TGTGCCAGCACCCCGACTGGCCCCAATGAGCAGTTCTTC.

The chain has TRBV7-9 and TRBJ2-2; D uncertain. This CDR3 spans 12 amino acids. Trimming removed 3 bases at V and 9 bases at J, with 8 bases between. Per germline, CDR1 SEHNR and CDR2 FQNEAQ (reference sequence). CDR3 region: CASSFPARELFF. In nucleotides, the CDR3 is TGTGCCAGCAGCTTCCCCGCCCGGGAGCTGTTTTTT.

This chain connects TRBV14 to TRBJ2-6; perhaps TRBD1 as D (6 bases). CDR1 is SGHDN, CDR2 FVKESK, per germline. Trimming stripped 8 bases from V and 0 bases from J, with 11 bases between. There are 15 residues in the CDR3. This chain's CDR3 is CASQDRYSGANVLTF. The CDR3 DNA is TGTGCCAGCCAGGACAGATACTCTGGGGCCAACGTCCTGACTTTC.

The sample holds many counts of this clonotype. The rearrangement links TRBV6-5 to TRBJ2-7; 11 bases map to TRBD2. The J segment lost 3 bases and the V segment lost 7 bases, leaving 5 bases of the junction unmatched. This CDR3 is built from 14 residues. The germline V gene encodes CDR1 MNHEY and CDR2 SVGAGI. This CDR3 reads CASKPGLAGYEQYF. The DNA of the CDR3 is TGTGCCAGCAAACCAGGACTAGCGGGCTACGAGCAGTACTTC.

This clonotype was found many times. The V and J genes are TRBV7-2 and TRBJ2-5, with 13 bases aligning to TRBD2. The CDR3 totals 17 residues. Germline V gives CDR1 SGHTA, CDR2 FQGNSA. With V trimmed by 1 base and J by 2 bases, 4 bases remained unmatched. CDR3 DNA sequence: TGTGCCAGCAGCTTAGTACTAGCGGGGGGGCCTCAAGAGACCCAGTACTTC. Translation: CASSLVLAGGPQETQYF.

The rearrangement uses TRBV5-1 and TRBJ2-3; D possibly corresponds to TRBD1 (6 bases). The germline V gene encodes CDR1 SGHRS and CDR2 YFSETQ. Trimming took 0 bases from V and 4 from J, leaving 12 bases between them. The CDR3 is 15 residues long. The DNA of the CDR3 is TGCGCCAGCAGCTTGGCTTCCAGGGGTCCAGATACGCAGTATTTT. Translating gives CASSLASRGPDTQYF.

The chain carries TRBV29-1 and TRBJ2-3; D is undetermined. From germline, CDR1 is SQVTM and CDR2 ANQGSEA. The CDR3 is made up of 10 amino acids. Trimming stripped 7 bases from V and 4 bases from J, with 6 bases between. The CDR3 protein is CSGTADTQYF. CDR3 in DNA: TGCAGCGGTACGGCAGATACGCAGTATTTT.

This clonotype was found many times. The CDR3 sequence is CASSLGTGPDTQYF. In nucleotides, the CDR3 is TGTGCCAGCAGCCTGGGGACAGGGCCAGATACGCAGTATTTT. The chain has TRBV7-6 and TRBJ2-3; 9 bases are a match to TRBD1. The CDR3 sequence is 14 residues long. Germline CDR1 is SGHVS and CDR2 is FNYEAQ. Trimming took 5 bases from V and 4 from J; bases not matched to a gene: 4. Looking up the rest from reference TRBV7-6 and TRBJ2-3 gives the full variable domain: GAGVSQSPRYKVTKRGQDVALRCDPISGHVSLYWYRQALGQGPEFLTYFNYEAQQDKSGLPNDRFSAERPEGSISTLTIQRTEQRDSAMYRCASSLGTGPDTQYFGPGTRLTVL.

This clonotype was seen a handful of times. This chain joins TRBV7-9 and TRBJ2-1, with 8 bases lining up with TRBD1. The CDR3 contains 12 residues. Germline-derived CDR1 and CDR2 are SEHNR and FQNEAQ (reference sequence). V lost 5 bases and J lost 10; bases outside the gene matches: 4. The CDR3 region is CASSATGDEQFF. The CDR3 DNA is TGTGCCAGCAGCGCGACAGGGGACGAGCAGTTCTTC.

This clonotype was recorded at least ten times. CDR3 amino acids: CASSLAGQAYEQYF. The DNA for the CDR3 is TGCGCCAGCAGCTTGGCGGGACAGGCCTACGAGCAGTACTTC. The gene calls are TRBV5-1 and TRBJ2-7; 8 positions agree with TRBD1. Trimming cost V 0 bases and J 2 bases; bases outside gene matches: 1. This CDR3 has 14 residues. Germline V lookup: CDR1 SGHRS, CDR2 YFSETQ. Using reference TRBV5-1 and TRBJ2-7 for the parts outside the CDR3, the full variable domain is KAGVTQTPRYLIKTRGQQVTLSCSPISGHRSVSWYQQTPGQGLQFLFEYFSETQRNKGNFPGRFSGRQFSNSRSEMNVSTLELGDSALYLCASSLAGQAYEQYFGPGTRLTVT.

This clonotype showed up just a few times. V usage is TRBV11-2 and J usage is TRBJ2-3, with a possible D match to TRBD2 (7 bases). This CDR3 is 15 amino acids long. V was shortened by 6 bases and J by 6 bases, with 19 bases between the two germline ends. Germline assignment: CDR1 SGHAT and CDR2 FQNNGV. The chain's CDR3 is CASSSPSGTGDTQYF. The CDR3, as DNA: TGTGCCAGCAGTTCCCCTAGCGGAACAGGGGATACGCAGTATTTT.

Many counts were recorded for this clonotype. The chain has TRBV3-1 and TRBJ2-7; TRBD1 matches 8 bases. This CDR3 region has 14 residues. CDR1 is LGHDT and CDR2 is YNNKEL in the germline V gene (reference sequence). V lost 1 base and J lost 5; bases outside the gene matches: 4. The CDR3: CASSQGQGRNEQYF. The CDR3, as DNA: TGTGCCAGCAGCCAAGGACAGGGGCGCAACGAGCAGTACTTC.

The CDR3, as DNA: TGCAGTGCTAGAGATCACGCGGCAGAGTCCCGGGAAAAACTGTTTTTT. Residues: CSARDHAAESREKLFF. This chain links TRBV20-1 with TRBJ1-4; D not resolved. The length of the CDR3 is 16 residues. Germline values: CDR1 DFQATT, CDR2 SNEGSKA (reference sequence). V was pared by 0 bases and J by 8 bases, with 19 bases between.

This clonotype was recorded many times. This chain connects TRBV12-3 or TRBV12-4 to TRBJ1-6, with 8 bases aligning to TRBD1. The trim removed 6 bases at V and 13 bases at J, leaving 17 bases unmatched. The CDR3 is made up of 16 amino acids. CDR3 DNA: TGTGCCAGCAGCCCTGACAGGGGCTCCGTCAAGAGGCCCCTCCACTTT. Its protein is CASSPDRGSVKRPLHF.